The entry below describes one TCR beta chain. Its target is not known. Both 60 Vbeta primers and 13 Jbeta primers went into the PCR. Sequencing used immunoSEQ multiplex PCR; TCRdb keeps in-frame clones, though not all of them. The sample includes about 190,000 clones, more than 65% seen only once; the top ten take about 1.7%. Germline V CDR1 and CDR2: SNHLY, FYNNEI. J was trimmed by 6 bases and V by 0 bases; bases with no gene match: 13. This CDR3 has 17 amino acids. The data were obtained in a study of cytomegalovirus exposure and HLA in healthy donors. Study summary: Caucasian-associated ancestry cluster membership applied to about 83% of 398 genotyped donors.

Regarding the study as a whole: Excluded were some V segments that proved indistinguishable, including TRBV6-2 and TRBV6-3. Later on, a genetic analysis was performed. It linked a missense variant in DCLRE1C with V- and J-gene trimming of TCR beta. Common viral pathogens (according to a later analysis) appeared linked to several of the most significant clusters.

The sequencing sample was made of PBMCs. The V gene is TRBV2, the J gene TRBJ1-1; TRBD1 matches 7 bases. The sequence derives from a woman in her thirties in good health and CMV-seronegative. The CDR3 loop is CASSEAARGQGGSEAFF. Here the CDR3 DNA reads TGTGCCAGCAGTGAAGCAGCGAGGGGGCAGGGGGGCTCTGAAGCTTTCTTT.